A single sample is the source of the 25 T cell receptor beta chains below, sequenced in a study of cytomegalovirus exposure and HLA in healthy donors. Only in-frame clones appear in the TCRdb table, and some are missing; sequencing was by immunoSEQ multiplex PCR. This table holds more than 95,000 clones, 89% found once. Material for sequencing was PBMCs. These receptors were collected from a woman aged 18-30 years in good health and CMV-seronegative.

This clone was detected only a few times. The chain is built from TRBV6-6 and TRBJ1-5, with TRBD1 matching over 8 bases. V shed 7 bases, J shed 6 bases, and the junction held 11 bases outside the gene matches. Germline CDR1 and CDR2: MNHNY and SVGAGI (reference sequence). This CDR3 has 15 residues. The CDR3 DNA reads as TGTGCCAGCACTAACGCGAACAGGGGGGCTCAGCCCCAGCATTTT. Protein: CASTNANRGAQPQHF.

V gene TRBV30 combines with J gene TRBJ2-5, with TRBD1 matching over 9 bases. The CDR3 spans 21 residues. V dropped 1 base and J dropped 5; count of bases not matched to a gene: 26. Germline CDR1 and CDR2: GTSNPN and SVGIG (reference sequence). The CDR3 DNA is TGTGCCTGGAGTGGGGGACAGGGAGAAGCGGACTGGCCACGCCGGAGGGAGACCCAGTACTTC. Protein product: CAWSGGQGEADWPRRRETQYF.

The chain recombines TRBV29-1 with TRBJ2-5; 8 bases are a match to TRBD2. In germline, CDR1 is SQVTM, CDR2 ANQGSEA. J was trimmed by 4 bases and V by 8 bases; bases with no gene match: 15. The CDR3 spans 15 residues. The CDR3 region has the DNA TGCAGCCCCGCGCGGGGGGTGAGGTTAGGAGAGACCCAGTACTTC. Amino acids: CSPARGVRLGETQYF.

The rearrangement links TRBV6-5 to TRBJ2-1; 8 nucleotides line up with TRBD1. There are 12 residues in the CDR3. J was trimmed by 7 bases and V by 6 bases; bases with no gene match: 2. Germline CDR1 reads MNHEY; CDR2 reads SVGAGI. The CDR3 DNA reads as TGTGCCAGCAGCTGGACAGGGAATGAGCAGTTCTTC. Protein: CASSWTGNEQFF.

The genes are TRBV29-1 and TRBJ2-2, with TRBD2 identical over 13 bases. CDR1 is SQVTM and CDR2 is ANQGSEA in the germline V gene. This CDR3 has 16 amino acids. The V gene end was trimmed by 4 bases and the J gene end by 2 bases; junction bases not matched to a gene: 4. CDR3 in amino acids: CSVGGLAGSNTGELFF. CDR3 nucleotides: TGCAGCGTTGGGGGACTAGCGGGAAGTAACACCGGGGAGCTGTTTTTT.

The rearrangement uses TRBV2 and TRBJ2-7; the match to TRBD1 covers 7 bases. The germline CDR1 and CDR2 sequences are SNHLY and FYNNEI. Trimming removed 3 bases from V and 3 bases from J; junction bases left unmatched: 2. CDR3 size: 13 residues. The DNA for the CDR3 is TGTGCCAGCAGTGAGGGACAGCTCTACGAGCAGTACGTC. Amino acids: CASSEGQLYEQYV.

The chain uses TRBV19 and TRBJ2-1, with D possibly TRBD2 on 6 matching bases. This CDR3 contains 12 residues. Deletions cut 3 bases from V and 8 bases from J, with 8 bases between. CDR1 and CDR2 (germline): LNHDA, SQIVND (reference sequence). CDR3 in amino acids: CASSIGRYEQFF. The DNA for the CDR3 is TGTGCCAGTAGTATTGGGAGGTATGAGCAGTTCTTC.

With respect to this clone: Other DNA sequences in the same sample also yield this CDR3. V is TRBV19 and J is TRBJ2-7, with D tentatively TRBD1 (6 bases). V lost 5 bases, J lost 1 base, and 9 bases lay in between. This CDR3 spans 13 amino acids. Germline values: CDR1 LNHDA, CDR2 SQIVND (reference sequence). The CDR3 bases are TGTGCCAGTAGTCTGGACAGTTCCTACGAGCAGTACTTC. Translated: CASSLDSSYEQYF. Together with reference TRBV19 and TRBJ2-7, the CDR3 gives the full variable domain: DGGITQSPKYLFRKEGQNVTLSCEQNLNHDAMYWYRQDPGQGLRLIYYSQIVNDFQKGDIAEGYSVSREKKESFPLTVTSAQKNPTAFYLCASSLDSSYEQYFGPGTRLTVT.

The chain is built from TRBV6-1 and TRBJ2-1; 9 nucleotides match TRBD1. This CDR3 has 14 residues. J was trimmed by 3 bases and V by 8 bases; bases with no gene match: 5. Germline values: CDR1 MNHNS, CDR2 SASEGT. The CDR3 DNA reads TGTGCCAGCTGGGACAGGGAAGACTACAATGAGCAGTTCTTC. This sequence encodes CASWDREDYNEQFF.

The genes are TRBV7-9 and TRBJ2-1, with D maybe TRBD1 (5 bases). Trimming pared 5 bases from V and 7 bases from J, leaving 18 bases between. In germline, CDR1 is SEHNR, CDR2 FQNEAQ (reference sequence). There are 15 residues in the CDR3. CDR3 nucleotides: TGTGCCAGCAGCCCTAGAGGCAGGGCGGAGAATGAGCAGTTCTTC. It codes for CASSPRGRAENEQFF.

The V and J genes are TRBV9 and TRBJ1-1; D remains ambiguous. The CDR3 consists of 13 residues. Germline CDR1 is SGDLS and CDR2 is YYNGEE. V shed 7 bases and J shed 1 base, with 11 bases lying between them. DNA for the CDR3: TGTGCCAGCGCGGGGATGTCGAACACTGAAGCTTTCTTT. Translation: CASAGMSNTEAFF.

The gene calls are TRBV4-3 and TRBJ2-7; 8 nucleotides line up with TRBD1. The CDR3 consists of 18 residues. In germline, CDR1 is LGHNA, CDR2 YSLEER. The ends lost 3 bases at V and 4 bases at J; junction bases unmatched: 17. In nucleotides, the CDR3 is TGCGCCAGCAGCCACTCAACTCGAGGGAGACAGGGGCTATACGAGCAGTACTTC. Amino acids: CASSHSTRGRQGLYEQYF.

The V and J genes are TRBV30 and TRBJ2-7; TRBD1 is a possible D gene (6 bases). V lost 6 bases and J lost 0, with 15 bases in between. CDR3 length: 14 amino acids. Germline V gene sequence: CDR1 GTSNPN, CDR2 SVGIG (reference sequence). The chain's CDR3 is CACSGHSISYEQYV. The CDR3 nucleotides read TGTGCCTGCTCGGGACATTCGATCTCCTACGAGCAGTACGTC.

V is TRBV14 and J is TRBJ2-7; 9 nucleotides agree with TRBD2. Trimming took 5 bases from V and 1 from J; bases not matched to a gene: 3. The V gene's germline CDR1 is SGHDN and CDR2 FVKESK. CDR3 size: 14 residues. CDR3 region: CASSSLAGSYEQYF. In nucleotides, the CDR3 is TGTGCCAGCAGCAGCCTAGCGGGGTCCTACGAGCAGTACTTC.

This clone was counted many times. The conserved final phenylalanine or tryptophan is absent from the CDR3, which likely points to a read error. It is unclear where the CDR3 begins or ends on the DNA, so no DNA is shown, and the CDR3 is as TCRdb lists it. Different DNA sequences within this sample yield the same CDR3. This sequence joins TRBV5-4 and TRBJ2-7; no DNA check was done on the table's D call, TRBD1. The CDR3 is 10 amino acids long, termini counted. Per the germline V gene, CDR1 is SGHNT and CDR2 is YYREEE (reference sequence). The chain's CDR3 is CASSFPGQGG.

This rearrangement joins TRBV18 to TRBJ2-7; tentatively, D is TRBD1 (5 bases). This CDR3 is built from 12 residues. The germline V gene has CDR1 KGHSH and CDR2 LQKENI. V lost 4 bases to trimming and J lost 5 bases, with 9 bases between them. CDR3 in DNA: TGTGCCAGCTCACTAGGGGCGGACGAGCAGTACGTC. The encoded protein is CASSLGADEQYV.

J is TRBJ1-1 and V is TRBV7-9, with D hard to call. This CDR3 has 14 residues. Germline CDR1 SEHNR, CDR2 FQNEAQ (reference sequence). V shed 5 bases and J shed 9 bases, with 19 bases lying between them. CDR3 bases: TGTGCCAGCAGCCATGAGGCGGTTTTTAGGAAAGCTTTCTTT. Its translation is CASSHEAVFRKAFF.

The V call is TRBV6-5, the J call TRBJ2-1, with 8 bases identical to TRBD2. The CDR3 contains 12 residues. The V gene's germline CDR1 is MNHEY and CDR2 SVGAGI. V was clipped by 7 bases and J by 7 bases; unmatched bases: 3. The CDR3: CASNPGGNEQFF. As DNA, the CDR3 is TGTGCCAGCAACCCGGGGGGGAATGAGCAGTTCTTC.

The CDR3 spells CASSPGTGYGYTF. Written as DNA, the CDR3 is TGTGCCAGCAGCCCCGGGACAGGCTATGGCTACACCTTC. The chain combines TRBV14 with TRBJ1-2; 8 bases match TRBD1. CDR1 is SGHDN and CDR2 is FVKESK in the germline V gene. The CDR3 contains 13 residues. V was pared by 4 bases and J by 4 bases, with 2 bases of the junction left unmatched.

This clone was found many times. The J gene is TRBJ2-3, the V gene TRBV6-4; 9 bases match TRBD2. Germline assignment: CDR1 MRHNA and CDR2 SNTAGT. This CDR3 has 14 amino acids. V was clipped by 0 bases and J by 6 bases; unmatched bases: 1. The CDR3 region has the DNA TGTGCCAGCAGTGACTCGCGGGGGGGCGATACGCAGTATTTT. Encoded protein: CASSDSRGGDTQYF.

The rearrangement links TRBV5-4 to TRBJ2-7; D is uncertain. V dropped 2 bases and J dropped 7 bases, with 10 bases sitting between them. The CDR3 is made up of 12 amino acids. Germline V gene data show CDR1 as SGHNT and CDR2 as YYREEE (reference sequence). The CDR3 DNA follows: TGTGCCAGCAGCTTCAACGTCGGGGAGCAGTACTTC. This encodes CASSFNVGEQYF. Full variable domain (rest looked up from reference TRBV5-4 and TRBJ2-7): ETGVTQSPTHLIKTRGQQVTLRCSSQSGHNTVSWYQQALGQGPQFIFQYYREEENGRGNFPPRFSGLQFPNYSSELNVNALELDDSALYLCASSFNVGEQYFGPGTRLTVT.

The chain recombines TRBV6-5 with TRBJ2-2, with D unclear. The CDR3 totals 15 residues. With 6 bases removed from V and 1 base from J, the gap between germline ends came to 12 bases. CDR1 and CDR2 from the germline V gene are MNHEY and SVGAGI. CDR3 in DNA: TGTGCCAGCAGCCCCACCCTACTGAACACCGGGGAGCTGTTTTTT. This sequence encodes CASSPTLLNTGELFF.

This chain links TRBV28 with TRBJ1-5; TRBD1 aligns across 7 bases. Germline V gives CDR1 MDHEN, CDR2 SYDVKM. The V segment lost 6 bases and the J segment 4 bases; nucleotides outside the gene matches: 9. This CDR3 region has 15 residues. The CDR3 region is CASSPQGQGNQPQHF. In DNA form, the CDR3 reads TGTGCCAGCAGCCCACAGGGGCAGGGGAATCAGCCCCAGCATTTT.

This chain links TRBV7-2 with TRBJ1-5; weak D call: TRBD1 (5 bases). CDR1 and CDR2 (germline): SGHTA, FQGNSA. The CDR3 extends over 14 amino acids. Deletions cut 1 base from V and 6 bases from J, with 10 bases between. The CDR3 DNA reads TGTGCCAGCAGCTTAGGACAGTCAGGTCAGCCCCAGCATTTT. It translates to CASSLGQSGQPQHF. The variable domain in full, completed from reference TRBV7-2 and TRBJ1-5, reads GAGVSQSPSNKVTEKGKDVELRCDPISGHTALYWYRQSLGQGLEFLIYFQGNSAPDKSGLPSDRFSAERTGGSVSTLTIQRTQQEDSAVYLCASSLGQSGQPQHFGDGTRLSIL.

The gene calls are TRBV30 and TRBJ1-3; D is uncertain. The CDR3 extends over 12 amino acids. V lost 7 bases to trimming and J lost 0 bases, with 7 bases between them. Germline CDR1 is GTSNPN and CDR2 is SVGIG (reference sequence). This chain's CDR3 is CAYADSGNTIYF. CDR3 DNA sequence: TGTGCCTACGCGGACTCTGGAAACACCATATATTTT. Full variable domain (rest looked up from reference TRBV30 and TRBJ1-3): SQTIHQWPATLVQPVGSPLSLECTVEGTSNPNLYWYRQAAGRGLQLLFYSVGIGQISSEVPQNLSASRPQDRQFILSSKKLLLSDSGFYLCAYADSGNTIYFGEGSWLTVV.